The clone carrying this T cell receptor (beta chain) was seen a few times. The data belong to a study of T cell repertoires in cytomegalovirus infection. Overall study context: In public TCR beta signatures, there were indications of both CMV infection and matching HLA type.

V gave up 7 bases and J gave up 2 bases; unmatched junction bases: 16. The CDR3 is 19 amino acids. Germline V gene data show CDR1 as MNHEY and CDR2 as SVGEGT. TCRdb reprocessed the reads with MiXCR, giving one entry per CDR3 protein. The sample includes almost 300,000 distinct CDR3 sequences, approximately 10% of them seen just once. The specimen was PBMCs. This receptor was obtained from a human donor in good health (CMV status not recorded). Some clones in this sample may be carry-over from other donors' samples. This chain uses TRBV6-2 or TRBV6-3 with TRBJ2-6; 8 bases align to TRBD1. The chain's CDR3 is CASTKDLGQGRTGANVLTF. CDR3 nucleotides: TGTGCCAGCACCAAGGACCTAGGACAGGGTAGAACTGGGGCCAACGTCCTGACTTTC.